A selection of T cell receptor beta chains follows, all from one sample in a study of T cell changes during pregnancy in multiple sclerosis. Generated by immunoSEQ multiplex PCR, the TCRdb table keeps only in-frame clones and is missing some. Here the sample spans 90,000 to 130,000 clones, about 90% being singletons. Sequencing used peripheral blood, obtained in the third trimester of pregnancy. The receptors were sampled from a female donor with multiple sclerosis, enrolled in a pregnancy study. Each CDR3 is given without its conserved first and last residue.

TRBV5-1,TRBJ1-2,ASEGMPNYGYT
TRBV9,TRBJ2-4,ASSSSSAKNIQY
TRBV5-8,TRBJ2-6,ASTNDRGRFSGANVLT
TRBV19,TRBJ2-1,ASSMRGNEQF
TRBV4-2,TRBJ2-7,ASSRSRGYLNEQY
TRBV5-8,TRBJ2-1,ASSFTSGYNEQF
TRBV29-1,TRBJ1-2,SVRLVGAYGYT
TRBV18,TRBJ2-5,ASSPRQGAEYQETQY
TRBV28,TRBJ2-1,ATLTSGRARNEQF
TRBV18,TRBJ2-5,ASSPLSTGGLETQY
TRBV5-1,TRBJ1-5,ASSSGTGDYQPQH
TRBV6-1,TRBJ2-1,ASSELVMSFNEQF
TRBV5-8,TRBJ1-1,ASSLRGLAATEAF
TRBV6-1,TRBJ1-2,ASRTGSGVYGYT
TRBV29-1,TRBJ1-3,SVDSGGSGNTIY
TRBV29-1,TRBJ2-1,SVRTGGDEQF
TRBV11-2,TRBJ2-5,ASSSGRGGTRGETQY
TRBV9,TRBJ2-1,ASSASSGLPYNEQF
TRBV5-1,TRBJ1-4,ASSFGGGIEKLF
TRBV2,TRBJ2-3,ASSKVVLAGNTDTQY
TRBV6-1,TRBJ1-1,ASSETGNTEAF
TRBV5-4,TRBJ2-3,ASGPRGSSTDTQY
TRBV7-9,TRBJ2-4,ASSLVGAPKNIQY
TRBV5-4,TRBJ2-3,ASSSPGLAGDTQY
TRBV5-4,TRBJ2-3,ASSPKPLAGAKDTQY
TRBV15,TRBJ1-1,ATSSFRGTEAF
TRBV15,TRBJ1-1,ATSRASGTGVTEAF
TRBV5-1,TRBJ2-7,ASSSYGNYEQY
TRBV11-1,TRBJ1-1,ASSPYRDMNTEAF
TRBV15,TRBJ1-6,ATSRDRGGSPLH
TRBV28,TRBJ1-5,ASSLTGSGQPQH
TRBV7-8,TRBJ1-2,ASSFLRVGQGFDKGYT
TRBV10-3,TRBJ1-2,VGIGDRDYGYT
TRBV4-1,TRBJ2-5,ASSLVGTGSETQY
TRBV11-2,TRBJ1-5,ASSLGEGALPQH
TRBV30,TRBJ1-6,AWSDRGGSPLH
TRBV6-5,TRBJ2-1,ASSPRGGNEQF